The 12 T cell receptor beta chains listed next were all sequenced from one sample in a study of PD-1 blockade in classical Hodgkin lymphoma. Documented time point: cycle 4 day 1 (C4D1), after 5 to 7 weeks of nivolumab. Every single patient, without exception, relapsed after autologous stem cell transplantation, and brentuximab vedotin exposure varied. By magnetic negative selection, CD8+ T cells were isolated from the thawed PBMCs. Clones were read by immunoSEQ multiplex PCR, and TCRdb kept only the in-frame ones, dropping some. Among around 4,000 clones listed, around 72% were seen once. Sequenced material: CD8+ T cells from blood, taken before the fourth cycle of nivolumab. Receptors originate from a human donor with classical Hodgkin lymphoma.

This clone appeared once. The V gene is TRBV5-1, the J gene TRBJ2-3; possibly TRBD2 for D (5 bases). V shed 6 bases and J shed 2 bases, with 16 bases lying between them. Germline V gene lookup returns CDR1 SGHRS and CDR2 YFSETQ. The length of the CDR3 is 15 residues. DNA of the CDR3: TGCGCCAGCATCCTTGGAGGCGGTAACACAGATACGCAGTATTTT. As protein: CASILGGGNTDTQYF.

The V call is TRBV15, the J call TRBJ2-1; 10 bases fit TRBD2. Trimming at V came to 0 bases and at J to 8 bases, leaving 7 bases not matched to a gene. The length of the CDR3 is 16 residues. Germline CDR1 and CDR2: LNHNV and YYDKDF (reference sequence). The CDR3 is CATSRDHLAGAHEQFF. DNA for the CDR3: TGTGCCACCAGCAGAGATCATCTAGCGGGAGCCCATGAGCAGTTCTTC.

The J gene is TRBJ2-3, the V gene TRBV11-2, with TRBD2 matching 12 bases. Germline assignment: CDR1 SGHAT and CDR2 FQNNGV. The length of the CDR3 is 18 residues. Unmatched junction bases numbered 6, after V lost 1 base and J lost 1 base. The CDR3 DNA is TGTGCCAGCAGCTTAGGGCTAGCGGGGGGGCTGGGCACAGATACGCAGTATTTT. Its translation: CASSLGLAGGLGTDTQYF. Supplemented by reference TRBV11-2 and TRBJ2-3, the full variable domain reads EAGVAQSPRYKIIEKRQSVAFWCNPISGHATLYWYQQILGQGPKLLIQFQNNGVVDDSQLPKDRFSAERLKGVDSTLKIQPAKLEDSAVYLCASSLGLAGGLGTDTQYFGPGTRLTVL.

This sequence joins TRBV27 and TRBJ2-7, with 9 bases matching TRBD2. V was pared by 8 bases and J by 6 bases, with 5 bases of the junction left unmatched. Germline CDR1 and CDR2: MNHEY and SMNVEV (reference sequence). The CDR3 consists of 12 residues. The CDR3 DNA reads TGTGCCAGCGGAGCGGGAGGAGTCGAGCAGTACTTC. This translates into CASGAGGVEQYF.

This chain connects TRBV6-6 to TRBJ1-1; no definite D call. The V gene's germline CDR1 is MNHNY and CDR2 SVGAGI (reference sequence). This CDR3 comprises 14 residues. V lost 7 bases and J 6 bases, leaving 18 bases between the germline ends. The CDR3 bases are TGTGCCAGCACCCCGTGGACGTTCGAGCCTGAAGCTTTCTTT. Translating it yields CASTPWTFEPEAFF.

There are a few counts of this clone. The rearrangement uses TRBV13 and TRBJ1-1; no definite D call. Deletions cut 0 bases from V and 1 base from J, with 6 bases between. This CDR3 has 14 residues. Germline CDR1 and CDR2: PRHDT and FYEKMQ (reference sequence). CDR3 protein: CASSLGQKNTEAFF. CDR3 sequence (DNA): TGTGCCAGCAGCTTAGGGCAGAAGAACACTGAAGCTTTCTTT.

This chain joins TRBV9 and TRBJ1-1; 8 bases fit TRBD1. Germline V gene sequence: CDR1 SGDLS, CDR2 YYNGEE. The CDR3 runs to 16 residues. V was pared by 3 bases and J by 4 bases, with 11 bases of the junction left unmatched. The CDR3 spells CASSAARTGLVTEAFF. Here the CDR3 DNA reads TGTGCCAGCAGCGCAGCCCGGACAGGGTTGGTCACTGAAGCTTTCTTT. Together with reference TRBV9 and TRBJ1-1, the CDR3 gives the full variable domain: DSGVTQTPKHLITATGQRVTLRCSPRSGDLSVYWYQQSLDQGLQFLIQYYNGEERAKGNILERFSAQQFPDLHSELNLSSLELGDSALYFCASSAARTGLVTEAFFGQGTRLTVV.

The chain has TRBV11-2 and TRBJ2-3, with 7 bases matching TRBD1. There are 18 residues in the CDR3. With V trimmed by 2 bases and J by 2 bases, 13 bases remained unmatched. Germline loops: CDR1 SGHAT, CDR2 FQNNGV. Here the CDR3 reads CASSLSYRGALATDTQYF. CDR3 bases: TGTGCCAGCAGCTTATCATACAGGGGAGCCCTAGCCACAGATACGCAGTATTTT. Full variable domain (remainder filled in from reference TRBV11-2 and TRBJ2-3): EAGVAQSPRYKIIEKRQSVAFWCNPISGHATLYWYQQILGQGPKLLIQFQNNGVVDDSQLPKDRFSAERLKGVDSTLKIQPAKLEDSAVYLCASSLSYRGALATDTQYFGPGTRLTVL.

The chain has TRBV4-1 and TRBJ2-5, with 9 bases aligning to TRBD1. Germline V CDR1 and CDR2: MGHRA, YSYEKL. Trimming cost V 0 bases and J 5 bases; bases outside gene matches: 4. This CDR3 is 15 amino acids long. The CDR3 DNA is TGCGCCAGCAGCCAAGAGGACAGGGGAGTGGAGACCCAGTACTTC. Translation gives CASSQEDRGVETQYF.

V gene TRBV6-5 combines with J gene TRBJ2-7, with 7 bases lining up with TRBD1. There are 15 residues in the CDR3. Germline CDR1 MNHEY, CDR2 SVGAGI. Unmatched junction bases numbered 13, after V lost 5 bases and J lost 6 bases. In DNA form, the CDR3 reads TGTGCCAGCAGTCCCACAGGGGTGCACTACCGCGAGCAGTACGTC. Its translation: CASSPTGVHYREQYV.

The V and J genes are TRBV2 and TRBJ2-6; 8 bases line up with TRBD1. The CDR3 covers 19 residues. J gave up 1 base and V 2 bases, and 10 bases lay outside the gene matches. Germline V lookup: CDR1 SNHLY, CDR2 FYNNEI. In DNA form, the CDR3 reads TGTGCCAGCAGTGAATGGTCGCAGGGGGCCCCTTCTGGGGCCAACGTCCTGACTTTC. Its protein is CASSEWSQGAPSGANVLTF.

This rearrangement joins TRBV27 to TRBJ2-2; TRBD1 agrees at 7 bases. The CDR3 is 13 residues long. Unmatched junction bases numbered 7, after V lost 5 bases and J lost 10 bases. Germline CDR1 and CDR2: MNHEY and SMNVEV (reference sequence). The CDR3 coding sequence is TGTGCCAGCAGTATGACAGGGCGAAAGGAGCTGTTTTTT. Translating gives CASSMTGRKELFF.